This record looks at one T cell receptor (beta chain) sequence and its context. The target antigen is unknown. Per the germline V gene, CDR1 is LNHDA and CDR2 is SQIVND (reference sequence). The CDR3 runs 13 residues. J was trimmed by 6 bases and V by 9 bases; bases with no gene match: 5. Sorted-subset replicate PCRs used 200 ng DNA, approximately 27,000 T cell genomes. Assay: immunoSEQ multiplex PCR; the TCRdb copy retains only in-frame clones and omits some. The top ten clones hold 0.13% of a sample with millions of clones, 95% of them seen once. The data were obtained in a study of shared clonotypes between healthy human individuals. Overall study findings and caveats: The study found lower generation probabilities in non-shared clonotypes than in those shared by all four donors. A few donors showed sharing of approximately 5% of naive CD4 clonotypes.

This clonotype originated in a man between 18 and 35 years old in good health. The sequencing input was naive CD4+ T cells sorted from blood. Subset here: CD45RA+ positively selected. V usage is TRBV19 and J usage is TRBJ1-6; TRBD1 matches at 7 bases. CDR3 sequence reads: CASRDSLNSPLHF. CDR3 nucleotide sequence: TGTGCCAGCAGGGACAGCCTTAATTCACCCCTCCACTTT.